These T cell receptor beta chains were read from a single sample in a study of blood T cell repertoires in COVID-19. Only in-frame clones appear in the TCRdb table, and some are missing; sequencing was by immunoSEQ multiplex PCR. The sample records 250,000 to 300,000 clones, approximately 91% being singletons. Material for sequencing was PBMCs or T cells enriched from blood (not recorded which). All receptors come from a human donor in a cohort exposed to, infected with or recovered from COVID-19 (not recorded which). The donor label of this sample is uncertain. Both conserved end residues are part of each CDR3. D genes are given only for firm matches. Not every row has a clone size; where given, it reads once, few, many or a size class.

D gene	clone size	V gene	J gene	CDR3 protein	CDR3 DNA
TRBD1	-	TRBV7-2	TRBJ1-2	CASSLNPFRGHVYGYTF	TGTGCCAGCAGCTTAAATCCCTTCAGGGGGCATGTCTATGGCTACACCTTC
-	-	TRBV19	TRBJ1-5	CASSISGGGQPQHF	TGTGCCAGTAGTATATCTGGGGGGGGGCAGCCCCAGCATTTT
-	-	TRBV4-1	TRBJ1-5	CASSRGYSNQPQHF	TGCGCCAGCAGCCGAGGTTATAGCAATCAGCCCCAGCATTTT
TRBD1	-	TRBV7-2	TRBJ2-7	CASSRDRGLSYEQYF	TGTGCCAGCAGCCGCGACAGGGGCCTCTCCTACGAGCAGTACTTC
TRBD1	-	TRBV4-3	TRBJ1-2	CASSQDSTGGGYTF	TGCGCCAGCAGCCAAGACTCGACAGGGGGTGGCTACACCTTC
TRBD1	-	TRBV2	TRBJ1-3	CASTQDRFSGNTIYF	TGTGCCAGCACCCAGGACAGGTTCTCTGGAAACACCATATATTTT
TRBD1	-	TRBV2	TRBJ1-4	CASGDRGREKLFF	TGTGCCAGCGGGGACAGGGGGCGAGAAAAACTGTTTTTT
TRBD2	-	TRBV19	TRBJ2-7	CASSIGLAGEQYF	TGTGCCAGTAGTATCGGACTAGCGGGGGAGCAGTACTTC
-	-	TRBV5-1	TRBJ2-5	CASSLGQVPVLETQYF	TGCGCCAGCAGCTTGGGACAGGTACCCGTTTTAGAGACCCAGTACTTC
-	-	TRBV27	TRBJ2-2	CASSPHRAANTGELFF	TGTGCCAGCAGCCCCCACAGGGCTGCGAACACCGGGGAGCTGTTTTTT
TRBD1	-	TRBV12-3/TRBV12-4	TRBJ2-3	CASSPQGPDTQYF	TGTGCCAGCAGTCCACAGGGGCCAGATACGCAGTATTTT
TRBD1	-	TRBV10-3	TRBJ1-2	CAISEGGTGFNYGYTF	TGTGCCATCAGTGAGGGAGGGACAGGGTTTAACTATGGCTACACCTTC
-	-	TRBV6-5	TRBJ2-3	CAIQSRGPRDTQYF	TGTGCCATCCAGAGCAGGGGCCCCCGGGATACGCAGTATTTT
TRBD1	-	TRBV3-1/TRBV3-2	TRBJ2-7	CASSPGQGTREQYF	TGTGCCAGCAGCCCCGGACAGGGAACGAGGGAGCAGTACTTC
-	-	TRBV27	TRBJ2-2	CASNNEVKGTGELFF	TGTGCCAGCAATAACGAGGTGAAGGGGACCGGGGAGCTGTTTTTT
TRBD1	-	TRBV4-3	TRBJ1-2	CASSHPELQGAWNGYTF	TGCGCCAGCAGCCACCCCGAGTTGCAGGGGGCGTGGAATGGCTACACCTTC
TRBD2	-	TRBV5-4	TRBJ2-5	CASSPGLAGDGVTQYF	TGTGCCAGCAGCCCGGGACTAGCGGGGGACGGGGTTACCCAGTACTTC
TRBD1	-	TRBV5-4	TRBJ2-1	CASSSWDRIYNEQFF	TGTGCCAGCAGCTCCTGGGACAGGATCTACAATGAGCAGTTCTTC
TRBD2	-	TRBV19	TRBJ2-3	CASSGGAGDTQYF	TGTGCCAGTAGCGGGGGGGCCGGAGATACGCAGTATTTT
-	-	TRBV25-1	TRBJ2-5	CATPRGLETQYF	TGTGCCACGCCCCGGGGTCTGGAGACCCAGTACTTC
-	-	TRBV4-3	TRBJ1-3	CASSPSTGTNSGNTIYF	TGCGCCAGCAGCCCCTCAACAGGGACCAACTCTGGAAACACCATATATTTT
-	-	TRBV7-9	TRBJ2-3	CASSLAGGEITDTQYF	TGTGCCAGCAGCTTAGCCGGCGGAGAAATCACAGATACGCAGTATTTT
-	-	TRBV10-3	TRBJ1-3	CAIMDTATSGNTIYF	TGTGCCATCATGGACACTGCTACCTCTGGAAACACCATATATTTT
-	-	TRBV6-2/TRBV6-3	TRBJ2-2	CASSYRGITGELFF	TGTGCCAGCAGTTACCGCGGTATCACCGGGGAGCTGTTTTTT
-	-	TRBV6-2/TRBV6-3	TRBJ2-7	CASSPGYGYEQYF	TGTGCCAGCAGTCCAGGGTATGGCTACGAGCAGTACTTC
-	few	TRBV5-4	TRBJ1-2	CASSLGDTSNYGYTF	TGTGCCAGCAGCTTGGGCGACACCTCTAACTATGGCTACACCTTC
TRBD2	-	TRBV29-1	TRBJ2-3	CSVGGGSLSTDTQYF	TGCAGCGTTGGCGGGGGGTCCCTTAGCACAGATACGCAGTATTTT
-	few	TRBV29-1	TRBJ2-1	CSVAQNEQFF	TGCAGCGTTGCGCAGAATGAGCAGTTCTTC
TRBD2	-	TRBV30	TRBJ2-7	CAWSVRGGVFYEQYF	TGTGCCTGGAGTGTACGCGGGGGAGTTTTCTACGAGCAGTACTTC
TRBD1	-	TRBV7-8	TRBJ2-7	CASIIDRAASSEQYF	TGTGCCAGCATCATCGACAGGGCCGCGTCCTCCGAGCAGTACTTC
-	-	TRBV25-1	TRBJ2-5	CASSEPRGIQETQYF	TGTGCCAGCAGTGAGCCGCGGGGCATCCAAGAGACCCAGTACTTC
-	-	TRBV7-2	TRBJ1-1	CASSLLRGTEAFF	TGTGCCAGCAGCCTACTCAGGGGCACTGAAGCTTTCTTT
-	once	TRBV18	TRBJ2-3	CASSSLSSSGNTQYF	TGTGCCAGCTCATCCCTCTCGTCCAGTGGTAATACGCAGTATTTT
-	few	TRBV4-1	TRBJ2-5	CASSQELGVKETQYF	TGCGCCAGCAGCCAAGAGCTCGGGGTGAAAGAGACCCAGTACTTC
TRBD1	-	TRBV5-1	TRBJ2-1	CATRQGANNEQFF	TGCGCCACCCGACAGGGGGCCAACAATGAGCAGTTCTTC
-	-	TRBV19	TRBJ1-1	CASRDNREVNTEAFF	TGTGCCAGTAGGGATAACAGGGAAGTGAACACTGAAGCTTTCTTT
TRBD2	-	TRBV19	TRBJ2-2	CASSIDWTSGGPNTGELFF	TGTGCCAGTAGTATAGATTGGACTAGCGGGGGGCCGAACACCGGGGAGCTGTTTTTT
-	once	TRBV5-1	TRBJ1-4	CASSLEAREGTNEKLFF	TGCGCCAGCAGCTTGGAGGCCAGGGAAGGGACTAATGAAAAACTGTTTTTT